Sequencing of this T cell receptor beta chain was carried out in a study of blood T cell repertoires in COVID-19. At the level of the study: Sample material is recorded as cDNA or gDNA derived from T cells, B-cell-depleted T cells, or PBMCs.

This CDR3 has 14 residues. The J segment lost 3 bases and the V segment lost 6 bases, leaving 5 bases of the junction unmatched. The germline CDR1 and CDR2 sequences are MDHEN and SYDVKM. One Seattle source followed patients from active infection through their disease course. The assay was immunoSEQ multiplex PCR, and TCRdb's table has in-frame clones only and misses some. The sample records approximately 170,000 clones, approximately 91% being singletons. This receptor was taken from a man between 18 and 35 years old with COVID-19, enrolled during active disease. V gene TRBV28 combines with J gene TRBJ1-1; TRBD1 agrees at 9 bases. Sequences were obtained from peripheral blood. CDR3 protein: CASSPQGAYTEAFF. The CDR3 DNA reads TGTGCCAGCAGCCCACAGGGGGCCTACACTGAAGCTTTCTTT. The complete variable domain, with remaining parts taken from reference TRBV28 and TRBJ1-1, reads DVKVTQSSRYLVKRTGEKVFLECVQDMDHENMFWYRQDPGLGLRLIYFSYDVKMKEKGDIPEGYSVSREKKERFSLILESASTNQTSMYLCASSPQGAYTEAFFGQGTRLTVV.